This entry concerns a single T cell receptor (beta chain). Its antigen is undetermined. The data were obtained in a study of T cell responses to AZD1222 COVID-19 vaccine. Findings of the study overall: Spike-wide vaccine-associated CD4 TCRs dominated at 160-218 and 743-854.

TCRdb's table, derived via immunoSEQ multiplex PCR, lists solely in-frame clones and lacks some. The table has 65,000 to 70,000 clones, around 80% seen once; the top ten hold around an eighth. The V end was cut by 2 bases, the J end by 7 bases, with 3 bases between. Germline-derived CDR1 and CDR2 are LNHDA and SQIVND (reference sequence). This CDR3 is built from 12 residues. The sequencing here drew on peripheral blood, taken on day 0 of AZD1222 vaccination. The chain has TRBV19 and TRBJ1-6; D ambiguous. This sequence was found in an adult in good health. DNA of the CDR3: TGTGCCAGTAGTATAATCAATTCACCCCTCCACTTT. Its translation is CASSIINSPLHF.